Given below is one TCR beta chain in context. This CDR3 contains 15 residues. Germline V gene lookup returns CDR1 MNHNS and CDR2 SASEGT. V dropped 2 bases and J dropped 0 bases, with 8 bases sitting between them. The data were taken from a study of control samples from healthy donors and cancer patients. Data came from immunoSEQ multiplex PCR; TCRdb stores just in-frame clones and leaves some out. The sample carries 90,000 to 100,000 clones, roughly 83% recorded once. The specimen was blood. The chain is built from TRBV6-1 and TRBJ2-1; D gene uncertain. The clonotype was recovered from a woman aged 25 to 45 in good health. The CDR3 protein is CASSEMERSYNEQFF. The DNA for the CDR3 is TGTGCCAGCAGTGAAATGGAACGCTCCTACAATGAGCAGTTCTTC.